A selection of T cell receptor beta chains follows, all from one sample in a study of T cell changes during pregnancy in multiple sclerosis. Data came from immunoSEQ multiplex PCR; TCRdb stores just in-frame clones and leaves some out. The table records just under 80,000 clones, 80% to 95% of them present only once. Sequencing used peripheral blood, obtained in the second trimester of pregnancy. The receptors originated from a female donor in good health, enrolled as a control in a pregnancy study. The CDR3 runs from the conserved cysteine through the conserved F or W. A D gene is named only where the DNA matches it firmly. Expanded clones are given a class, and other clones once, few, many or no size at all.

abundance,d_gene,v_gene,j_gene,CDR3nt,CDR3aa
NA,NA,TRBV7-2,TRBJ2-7,TGTGCCAGCAGCTTAGTTGTCGACGAGCAGTACTTC,CASSLVVDEQYF
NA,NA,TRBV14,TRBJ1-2,TGTGCCAGCAGCCAAGATCGCGAGGCCTATGGCTACACCTTC,CASSQDREAYGYTF
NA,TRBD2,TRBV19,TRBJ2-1,TGTGCCACCCGTGGACTAGCGGGGGGTTTGGATGAGCAGTTCTTC,CATRGLAGGLDEQFF
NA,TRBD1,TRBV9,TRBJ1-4,TGTGCCAGCAGCCAGGGACAGTCTAATGAAAAACTGTTTTTT,CASSQGQSNEKLFF
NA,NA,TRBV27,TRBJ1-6,TGTGCCAGCAGTTCGGGCACAGGACTAAATTCACCCCTCCACTTT,CASSSGTGLNSPLHF
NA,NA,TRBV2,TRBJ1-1,TGTGCCAGCAGTGAAATAGGGGGGGGTGAAACTGAAGCTTTCTTT,CASSEIGGGETEAFF
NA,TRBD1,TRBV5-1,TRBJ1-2,TGCGCCAGCAGCCCCGACAGGGGGAACTATGGCTACACCTTC,CASSPDRGNYGYTF
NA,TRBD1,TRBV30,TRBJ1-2,TGTGCCTGGACCATGGACAGGGATGGCTACACCTTC,CAWTMDRDGYTF
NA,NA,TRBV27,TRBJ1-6,TGTGCCAGCAGTCCCACGGGGGGGCACAGGAATTCACCCCTCCACTTT,CASSPTGGHRNSPLHF
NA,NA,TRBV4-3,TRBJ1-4,TGCGCCAGCAGCCAAGATATTCTAAGGGGCAGTGGAGAAAAACTGTTTTTT,CASSQDILRGSGEKLFF
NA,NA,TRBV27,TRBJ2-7,TGTGCCAGCAGTTTACAATACAGGGTCTCCTACGAGCAGTACTTC,CASSLQYRVSYEQYF
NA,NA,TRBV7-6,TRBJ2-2,TGTGCCAGCAGCTTAGCGTCCAGGAACACCGGGGAGCTGTTTTTT,CASSLASRNTGELFF
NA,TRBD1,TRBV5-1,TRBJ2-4,TGCGCCTCCCGGACAGGGGCCAGGGACATTCAGTACTTC,CASRTGARDIQYF
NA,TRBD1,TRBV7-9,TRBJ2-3,TGTGCCAGCAGCTTAAGGGGGCTGGATACGCAGTATTTT,CASSLRGLDTQYF
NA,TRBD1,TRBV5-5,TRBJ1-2,TGTGCCAGCAGCTTGGAGGGACAGGCCCTCTCTGGCTACACCTTC,CASSLEGQALSGYTF
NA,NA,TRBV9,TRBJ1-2,TGTGCCAGCAGCCCCCCTGGACAGAACTATGGCTACACCTTC,CASSPPGQNYGYTF
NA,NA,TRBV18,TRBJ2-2,TGTGCCAGCTCACCGTCCAGGGGCCCCCAAGGGACCGGGGAGCTGTTTTTT,CASSPSRGPQGTGELFF
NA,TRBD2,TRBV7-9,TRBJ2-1,TGTGCCAGCCGAGCGGGGGGGGGTCAGTCCTACAATGAGCAGTTCTTC,CASRAGGGQSYNEQFF
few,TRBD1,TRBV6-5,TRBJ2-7,TGTGCCAGCAGTTGGAGGGACAGGAGAACCTACGAGCAGTACTTC,CASSWRDRRTYEQYF
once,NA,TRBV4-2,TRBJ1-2,TGTGCCAGCAGTCGGGGGAGTCCGGGATCCCATAACTATGGCTACACCTTC,CASSRGSPGSHNYGYTF
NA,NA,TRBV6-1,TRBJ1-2,TGTGCCAGCAGTGAGTTCCGGAGGGCTAACTATGGCTACACCTTC,CASSEFRRANYGYTF
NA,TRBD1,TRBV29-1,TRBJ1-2,TGCAGCGGGAGGACAGGGGATGCCAATTACGACCTCTATGGCTACACCTTC,CSGRTGDANYDLYGYTF
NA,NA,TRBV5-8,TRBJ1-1,TGTGCCAGCAGCTTGGCCGGGGGAGGGACTGAAGCTTTCTTT,CASSLAGGGTEAFF
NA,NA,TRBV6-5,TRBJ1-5,TGTGCCAGCAGGGGTTCGTCGGGTAGCAATCAGCCCCAGCATTTT,CASRGSSGSNQPQHF
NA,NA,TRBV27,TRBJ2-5,TGTGCCAGCAGTTTATCGTTGGCGGGGACAGAGACCCAGTACTTC,CASSLSLAGTETQYF